This record looks at one T cell receptor beta chain sequence and its context. The CDR3 runs 12 residues. The V segment lost 5 bases and the J segment 3 bases; nucleotides outside the gene matches: 1. Germline values: CDR1 SGHRS, CDR2 YFSETQ. The sample belongs to a study of T cell responses to AZD1222 COVID-19 vaccine. Assay: immunoSEQ multiplex PCR; the TCRdb copy retains only in-frame clones and omits some. The table records about 180,000 clones, 80% to 95% of them present only once. The starting material was peripheral blood, obtained 28 days after the second AZD1222 dose. This TCR derives from an adult who received the AZD1222 COVID-19 vaccine. The rearrangement uses TRBV5-1 and TRBJ2-5, with TRBD2 matching over 7 bases. The DNA of the CDR3 is TGCGCCAGCAGGGCGGGAGAAGAGACCCAGTACTTC. Translating gives CASRAGEETQYF.